This passage covers 7 T cell receptor beta chains from one sample sequenced in a study of CD8+ T cells in alopecia areata. Sequencing used cDNA as its template, made by extracting RNA and reverse transcribing it. Assay: immunoSEQ multiplex PCR; the TCRdb copy retains only in-frame clones and omits some. The table lists about 270,000 clones, with no singletons. Pooled cutaneous lymph node cells were sorted using CD4, CD8alpha, NKG2D, NKG2ACE and other markers. The sample consisted of CD4+ T cells sorted from a lymph node. All receptors come from a C3H/HeJ mouse with alopecia areata. The MHC haplotype recorded for the strain is H2-k.

The sample holds a few counts of this clone. Genes and germline come from the mouse. The read terminates 4 residues ahead of where the CDR3 ends, so the germline J gene completes it. This chain uses TRBV19 with TRBJ2-2, with 10 bases aligning to TRBD1. Trimming removed 7 bases from V and 3 bases from J; junction bases left unmatched: 6. Germline V CDR1 and CDR2: FNHDT, SITEND (reference sequence). CDR3 length: 15 residues. CDR3 loop: CASHTGTGDTGQLYF. The CDR3 bases that were read are TGTGCCAGCCATACCGGGACAGGGGACACCGGG.

To note about this clone: Genes and germline come from the mouse. Read data end 4 residues before the CDR3 end; the end is taken from the germline J gene. The J gene is TRBJ2-1, the V gene TRBV13-2; the D gene is possibly TRBD1 (5 bases). This CDR3 has 14 amino acids. CDR1 NNHNN and CDR2 SYGAGS come from the germline V gene (reference sequence). V shed 7 bases and J shed 3 bases, with 14 bases lying between them. The CDR3 spells CASLREEGYAEQFF. Incomplete CDR3 DNA: TGTGCCAGCCTCAGGGAAGAGGGCTATGCT.

In its sample, this clone was seen a few times. The listed genes are named as in mouse. The DNA ends 4 residues before the CDR3 does, and the rest of the CDR3 is filled in from the germline J gene. V usage is TRBV13-1 and J usage is TRBJ2-2; no firm D call. The CDR3 consists of 13 residues. Germline-derived CDR1 and CDR2 are NSHNY and SYGAGN. Between the trimmed V and J ends, which lost 1 base and 3 bases, there was a span of 4 bases. Incomplete CDR3 DNA: TGTGCCAGCAGTGATCAGTACACCGGG. Translating it yields CASSDQYTG. The whole CDR3 region reads CASSDQYTGQLYF.

A few counts support this clone. Mouse gene names apply. CDR3 DNA (partial): TGTGCCAGCAGCCAAGAAGCGACAGATGCAAACTCC. Protein sequence: CASSQEATDANS. The entire CDR3 protein reads CASSQEATDANSDYTF. The V and J genes are TRBV5 and TRBJ1-2; D perhaps matches TRBD1 (5 bases). The read halts 4 residues ahead of the CDR3 end, with the missing end drawn from the germline J gene. In germline, CDR1 is LGHNA, CDR2 YNLKQL (reference sequence). Trimming took 0 bases from V and 0 from J, leaving 11 bases between them. The length of the CDR3 is 16 residues.

This clone was seen more than once but under ten times. Gene names are the mouse ones. Read data end 4 residues before the CDR3 end; the end is taken from the germline J gene. The chain recombines TRBV19 with TRBJ2-2; 8 bases agree with TRBD2. The trim removed 6 bases at V and 5 bases at J, leaving 6 bases unmatched. Germline assignment: CDR1 FNHDT and CDR2 SITEND (reference sequence). The CDR3 totals 14 residues. CDR3 bases read: TGTGCCAGCACCCCGGGACTGGAGACCGGG. Translation gives CASTPGLETG. The CDR3 in its entirety is CASTPGLETGQLYF.

Comment on this clone: Any gene name here is a mouse gene name. CDR3 residues: CTCSGLGGDAEQFF. The CDR3 bases that were read are TGCACCTGCAGTGGGTTGGGGGGCGATGCT. The rearrangement links TRBV1 to TRBJ2-1, with TRBD2 as a possible D gene (7 bases). The read ends 4 residues early relative to the CDR3; the germline J gene fills the gap. The CDR3 runs to 14 residues. V gave up 4 bases and J gave up 5 bases, with 12 bases separating them. The germline V gene has CDR1 NSQYPW and CDR2 LRSPGD (reference sequence).

This clone was seen at least ten times. Gene and germline names: mouse. The read stops 4 residues short of the end of the CDR3; the missing end is completed from the germline J gene. The same CDR3 is also encoded by other DNA sequences in this sample. This chain links TRBV13-3 with TRBJ2-1; a possible D gene is TRBD2 (5 bases). CDR3 size: 13 residues. Looked up from germline, CDR1 is NNHDY and CDR2 is SYVADS. V was shortened by 2 bases and J by 3 bases, with 6 bases between the two germline ends. The CDR3 loop is CASSDLGYAEQFF. Partial CDR3 DNA: TGTGCCAGCAGTGACCTGGGCTATGCT.